This T cell receptor (beta chain) emerged from a study of T cells in Graves' hyperthyroidism and ophthalmopathy. The CDR3 regions of TCR beta were amplified from RNA transcripts. HTBI primers were used for first-round RT-PCR of the TCR CDR3. TCRdb itself ran the multiplex PCR reads through MiXCR, one entry per CDR3 protein. Among about 370,000 distinct CDR3 sequences listed, approximately 16% were seen once. Study-wide results and caveats: Ophthalmopathy, which appeared later, was predicted by the model a median around 6.9 months before onset. Most thyroid clonotypes expanded above 0.001 were also detected in blood.

This clonotype was detected a few times. Its target is not known. The CDR3 contains 14 residues. After removal of 6 bases from V and 6 bases from J, the junction contained 11 bases not matched to a gene. CDR1 and CDR2 from the germline V gene are SGHKS and YYEKEE (reference sequence). The sample was blood. The chain recombines TRBV5-5 with TRBJ1-2, with 7 positions matching TRBD1. The TCR comes from a woman aged 60-70 years with Graves' ophthalmopathy. The CDR3, as DNA: TGTGCCAGCAAAGACAGGGAATTTTTTGATGGCTACACCTTC. The encoded protein is CASKDREFFDGYTF.